The clone carrying this T cell receptor (beta chain) has a handful of counts. Method: immunoSEQ multiplex PCR; TCRdb's copy keeps in-frame clones and lacks some. The sample lists 65,000 to 90,000 clones, roughly 83% occurring once. This sample stems from a study of blood T cell repertoires in COVID-19. The CDR3 covers 15 residues. V lost 4 bases and J lost 2; bases outside the gene matches: 7. CDR1 and CDR2 (germline): MNHEY, SVGAGI. This receptor was identified in a woman aged 60-75 years with acute or convalescent COVID-19. This chain links TRBV6-5 with TRBJ1-2; 7 positions agree with TRBD1. Sequenced input: peripheral blood. CDR3 sequence (DNA): TGTGCCAGCAGTTCCCCGACAGGGCCAAACTATGGCTACACCTTC. Translating it yields CASSSPTGPNYGYTF.